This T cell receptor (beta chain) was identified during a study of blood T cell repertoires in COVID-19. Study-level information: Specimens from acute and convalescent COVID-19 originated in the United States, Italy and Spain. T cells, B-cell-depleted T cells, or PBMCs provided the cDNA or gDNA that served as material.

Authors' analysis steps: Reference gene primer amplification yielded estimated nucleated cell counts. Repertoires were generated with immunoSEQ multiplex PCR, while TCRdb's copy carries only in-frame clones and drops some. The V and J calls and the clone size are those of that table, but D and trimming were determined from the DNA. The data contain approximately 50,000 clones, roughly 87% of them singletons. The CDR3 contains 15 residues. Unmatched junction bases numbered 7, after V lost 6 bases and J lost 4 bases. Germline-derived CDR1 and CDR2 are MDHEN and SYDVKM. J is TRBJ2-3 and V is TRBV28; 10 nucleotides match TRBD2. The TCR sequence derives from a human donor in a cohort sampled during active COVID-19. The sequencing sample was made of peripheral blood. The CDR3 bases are TGTGCCAGCAGCACACTAGGGACTAGCGCAGATACGCAGTATTTT. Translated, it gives CASSTLGTSADTQYF.